This entry lists 15 T cell receptor beta chains sequenced from one sample in a study of T cells in Graves' hyperthyroidism and ophthalmopathy. There were TCR beta CDR3 regions amplified from RNA transcripts. The TCR CDR3 was amplified in a first-round RT-PCR using the HTBI primer set. A single record per CDR3 protein comes from TCRdb applying MiXCR to the multiplex PCR reads. Found here are about 420,000 distinct CDR3 sequences, around a sixth of them singletons; the top ten hold about 7.7%. The sequenced sample was blood. The receptor set was obtained from a woman between 18 and 29 years old with Graves' hyperthyroidism.

The sample holds many counts of this clonotype. The V and J genes are TRBV7-9 and TRBJ2-5, with D perhaps TRBD2 (6 bases). This CDR3 has 14 residues. Trimming left V 5 bases short and J 5 bases short, with 15 bases between. The V gene's germline CDR1 is SEHNR and CDR2 FQNEAQ (reference sequence). The CDR3 is CASSLGTAGETQYF. In DNA, the CDR3 is TGTGCCAGCAGCCTTGGGACGGCGGGGGAGACCCAGTACTTC.

This clonotype was found many times. The chain has TRBV11-2 and TRBJ2-1; weak D call: TRBD2 (6 bases). The germline CDR1 and CDR2 sequences are SGHAT and FQNNGV. The germline V and J ends were trimmed by 5 bases and 1 base, with 12 bases remaining between them. CDR3 length equals 15 residues. CDR3 sequence (DNA): TGTGCCAGCAGCGCGCGGGACTTTTCCTACAATGAGCAGTTCTTC. This sequence encodes CASSARDFSYNEQFF.

In this sample, this clonotype turned up many times. CDR3 amino acids: CASSERWTSVNEQFF. The CDR3 DNA follows: TGTGCCAGCAGTGAACGGTGGACTAGTGTCAATGAGCAGTTCTTC. This chain links TRBV6-1 with TRBJ2-1, with 7 bases aligning to TRBD2. Per germline, CDR1 MNHNS and CDR2 SASEGT. This CDR3 contains 15 residues. The V segment lost 2 bases and the J segment 6 bases; nucleotides outside the gene matches: 7.

This clonotype was observed many times. The genes are TRBV7-3 and TRBJ2-5, with no clear D. Germline V CDR1 and CDR2: SGHTA, FQGTGA. Trimming took 0 bases from V and 5 from J, leaving 19 bases between them. The CDR3 is 17 amino acids. CDR3 loop: CASSLTRPSLRWETQYF. Written as DNA, the CDR3 is TGTGCCAGCAGCTTAACGAGGCCCTCCCTGAGGTGGGAGACCCAGTACTTC.

This clonotype has just one count. This chain links TRBV6-1 with TRBJ2-7; TRBD1 agrees at 7 bases. Germline assignment: CDR1 MNHNS and CDR2 SASEGT. This CDR3 spans 15 amino acids. The J segment lost 2 bases and the V segment lost 2 bases, leaving 6 bases of the junction unmatched. CDR3 nucleotide sequence: TGTGCCAGCAGTGAAAGGTCGGGACAGACCTACGAGCAGTACTTC. Translating it yields CASSERSGQTYEQYF.

The V call is TRBV7-9, the J call TRBJ2-2; 7 nucleotides line up with TRBD1. CDR1 is SEHNR and CDR2 is FQNEAQ in the germline V gene (reference sequence). This CDR3 spans 14 amino acids. Trimming took 4 bases from V and 7 from J; bases not matched to a gene: 6. CDR3 bases: TGTGCCAGCAGCTCGACAGGGCAGGTCGGGGAGCTGTTTTTT. Its protein product is CASSSTGQVGELFF.

The chain has TRBV10-3 and TRBJ2-3; D unresolved. The germline CDR1 and CDR2 sequences are ENHRY and SYGVKD. The CDR3 length is 14 residues. With 8 bases removed from V and 0 bases from J, the gap between germline ends came to 12 bases. In DNA form, the CDR3 reads TGTGCCATCCCCGGTCAGGAAAGCACAGATACGCAGTATTTT. Translating gives CAIPGQESTDTQYF.

This clonotype was counted ten times or more. The chain recombines TRBV10-3 with TRBJ2-2; tentative D call: TRBD2 (5 bases). Germline V CDR1 and CDR2: ENHRY, SYGVKD. V lost 4 bases to trimming and J lost 7 bases, with 13 bases between them. The CDR3 totals 14 residues. The CDR3 spells CAISGGKWGGELFF. The CDR3 nucleotides are TGTGCCATCAGTGGAGGGAAATGGGGCGGGGAGCTGTTTTTT.

This clonotype was counted ten times or more. The chain recombines TRBV28 with TRBJ2-1; weak D call: TRBD1 (6 bases). Trimming removed 3 bases from V and 5 bases from J, with 14 bases in between. The CDR3 has 15 residues. The V gene's germline CDR1 is MDHEN and CDR2 SYDVKM. CDR3 bases: TGTGCCAGCAGTTTCCCGACAGGAATAAACAATGAGCAGTTCTTC. This sequence encodes CASSFPTGINNEQFF.

This clonotype was found many times. The V gene is TRBV7-9, the J gene TRBJ1-1; 8 nucleotides line up with TRBD1. This CDR3 region has 15 residues. V lost 4 bases and J lost 4; bases outside the gene matches: 8. Germline values: CDR1 SEHNR, CDR2 FQNEAQ (reference sequence). The CDR3 spells CASSWGDRPATEAFF. CDR3 nucleotide sequence: TGTGCCAGCAGCTGGGGGGACAGGCCGGCCACTGAAGCTTTCTTT.

This clonotype was detected many times. The chain is built from TRBV28 and TRBJ1-4; 8 nucleotides align to TRBD1. With 2 bases clipped from V and 8 bases from J, the junction kept 4 bases outside the gene matches. Germline V gene lookup returns CDR1 MDHEN and CDR2 SYDVKM. The CDR3 covers 14 residues. The CDR3 sequence: CASSLTGGLEKLFF. CDR3 DNA: TGTGCCAGCAGTTTAACAGGGGGACTCGAAAAACTGTTTTTT.

The V and J genes are TRBV5-1 and TRBJ2-3, with D tentatively TRBD2 (6 bases). This CDR3 is built from 14 residues. Trimming removed 7 bases at V and 5 bases at J, with 17 bases between. CDR1 is SGHRS and CDR2 is YFSETQ in the germline V gene. CDR3 region: CASRLTRGGDTQYF. The CDR3 DNA reads TGCGCCAGCCGTCTAACCCGGGGAGGAGATACGCAGTATTTT. Full variable domain (missing parts from reference TRBV5-1 and TRBJ2-3): KAGVTQTPRYLIKTRGQQVTLSCSPISGHRSVSWYQQTPGQGLQFLFEYFSETQRNKGNFPGRFSGRQFSNSRSEMNVSTLELGDSALYLCASRLTRGGDTQYFGPGTRLTVL.

The chain carries TRBV24-1 and TRBJ2-6; a weak D match, TRBD1 (6 bases). The CDR3 loop spans 14 amino acids. V was cut by 2 bases and J by 11 bases, with 12 bases left in between. Per the germline V gene, CDR1 is KGHDR and CDR2 is SFDVKD. Here the CDR3 DNA reads TGTGCCACCAGTGATTCCGGGACACTGGACGTCCTGACTTTC. It codes for CATSDSGTLDVLTF.

This clonotype was seen many times. This sequence joins TRBV12-3 or TRBV12-4 and TRBJ2-1; D may be TRBD2 (6 bases). The CDR3 sequence is 13 residues long. V lost 6 bases, J lost 3 bases, and 9 bases lay in between. The CDR3 region has the DNA TGTGCCAGCAGGCAGACTAGCTACAATGAGCAGTTCTTC. This gives the protein CASRQTSYNEQFF.

This clonotype was observed a handful of times. This chain uses TRBV7-3 with TRBJ1-6, with 7 bases that match TRBD1. The CDR3 covers 13 residues. V shed 5 bases and J 7 bases; nucleotides not matched to a gene: 2. The germline CDR1 and CDR2 sequences are SGHTA and FQGTGA. CDR3 coding DNA: TGTGCCAGCAGCCAGGGACAGAATTCACCCCTCCACTTT. Translated, it gives CASSQGQNSPLHF.